This T cell receptor beta chain was sequenced in a study of T cell responses to AZD1222 COVID-19 vaccine. Study-level results: Variant regions that are unmutated are reportedly the target of nearly half of spike-specific TCRs. Rises in breadth and depth of Spike-specific TCRs came after two AZD1222 doses. There were vaccine-associated CD4 TCRs across spike, dominant at 160-218 and 743-854.

Measured with immunoSEQ multiplex PCR; TCRdb has only the in-frame clones, and not every one. Among some 100,000 clones listed, 86% were seen once. This clone was counted between two and nine times. Its antigen is unknown. Germline trimming cut 4 bases from V and 5 bases from J; bases unmatched to any gene: 0. Looked up from germline, CDR1 is SEHNR and CDR2 is FQNEAQ (reference sequence). This CDR3 has 12 residues. The sequence derives from an adult who received the AZD1222 COVID-19 vaccine. The chain is built from TRBV7-9 and TRBJ2-7; TRBD1 aligns across 9 bases. Sample: peripheral blood, taken 28 days after the second AZD1222 dose. CDR3 nucleotides: TGTGCCAGCAGCTGGGACAGGGACGAGCAGTACTTC. Its translation: CASSWDRDEQYF.